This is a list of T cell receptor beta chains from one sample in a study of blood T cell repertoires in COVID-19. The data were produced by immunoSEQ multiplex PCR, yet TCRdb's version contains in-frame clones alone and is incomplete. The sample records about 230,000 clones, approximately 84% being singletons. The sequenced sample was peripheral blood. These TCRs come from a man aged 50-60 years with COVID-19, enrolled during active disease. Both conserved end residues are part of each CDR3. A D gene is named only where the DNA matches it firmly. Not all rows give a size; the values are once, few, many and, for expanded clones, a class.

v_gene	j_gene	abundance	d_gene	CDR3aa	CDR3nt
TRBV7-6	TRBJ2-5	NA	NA	CASSLLVGKGSSYPETQYF	TGTGCCAGCAGCTTATTAGTGGGAAAAGGTTCTAGCTATCCAGAGACCCAGTACTTC
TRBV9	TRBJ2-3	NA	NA	CASSVDLAVDTQYF	TGTGCCAGCAGCGTAGATTTAGCCGTAGATACGCAGTATTTT
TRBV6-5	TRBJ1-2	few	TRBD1	CASSYIRTGGGYGYTF	TGTGCCAGCAGTTACATTCGTACAGGGGGCGGGTATGGCTACACCTTC
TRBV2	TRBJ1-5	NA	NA	CASKSGARNQPQHF	TGTGCCAGCAAGTCAGGGGCTCGGAATCAGCCCCAGCATTTT
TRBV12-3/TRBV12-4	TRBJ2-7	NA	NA	CASSFDWEQYF	TGTGCCAGCAGCTTCGACTGGGAGCAGTACTTC
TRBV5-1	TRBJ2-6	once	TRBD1	CASSLFGTVSGANVLTF	TGCGCCAGCAGCCTCTTTGGGACAGTCTCTGGGGCCAACGTCCTGACTTTC
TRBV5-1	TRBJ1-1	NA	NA	CASSLRSGTEAFF	TGCGCCAGCAGCCTCCGCTCGGGCACTGAAGCTTTCTTT
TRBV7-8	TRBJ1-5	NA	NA	CASSFGGVSNQPQHF	TGTGCCAGCAGCTTTGGCGGCGTGAGCAATCAGCCCCAGCATTTT
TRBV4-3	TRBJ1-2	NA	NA	CASSPDSTNYGYTF	TGCGCCAGCAGCCCGGACAGCACTAACTATGGCTACACCTTC
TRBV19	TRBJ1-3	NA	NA	CASSIRGRGLTVSGNTIYF	TGTGCCAGTAGCATCCGGGGCAGGGGCCTGACCGTCTCTGGAAACACCATATATTTT
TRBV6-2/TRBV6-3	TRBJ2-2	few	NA	CASSYYPRVGGGLTGELFF	TGTGCCAGCAGTTACTACCCCCGAGTGGGGGGAGGACTCACCGGGGAGCTGTTTTTT
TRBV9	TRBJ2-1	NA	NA	CASSPRLGRDNEQFF	TGTGCCAGCAGCCCCCGTCTGGGGAGAGACAATGAGCAGTTCTTC
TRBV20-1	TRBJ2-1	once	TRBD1	CSASNRGQGNEQFF	TGCAGTGCTAGTAACAGGGGTCAGGGCAATGAGCAGTTCTTC
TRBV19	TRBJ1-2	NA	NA	CASSGGVYYGYTF	TGTGCCAGTTCTGGAGGTGTTTACTATGGCTACACCTTC
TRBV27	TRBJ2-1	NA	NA	CASSLWASATYNEQFF	TGTGCCAGCAGTTTATGGGCTAGCGCAACATACAATGAGCAGTTCTTC
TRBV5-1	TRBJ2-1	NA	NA	CASSPSESSYNEQFF	TGCGCCAGCAGCCCTAGTGAGAGCTCCTACAATGAGCAGTTCTTC
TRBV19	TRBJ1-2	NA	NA	CASSPSGRSYGYTF	TGTGCCAGTAGTCCCTCCGGCCGGAGTTATGGCTACACCTTC
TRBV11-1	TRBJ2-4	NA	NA	CASSLQGAKNIQYF	TGTGCCAGCAGCTTACAGGGAGCCAAAAACATTCAGTACTTC
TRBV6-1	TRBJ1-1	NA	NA	CASSEILGGTEAFF	TGTGCCAGCAGTGAAATATTAGGGGGCACTGAAGCTTTCTTT
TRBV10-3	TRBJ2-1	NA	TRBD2	CAISGLAGATGGNEQFF	TGTGCCATCAGCGGACTAGCGGGTGCCACAGGTGGGAATGAGCAGTTCTTC
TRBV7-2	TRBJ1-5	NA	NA	CASSLVGGGNQPQHF	TGTGCCAGCAGCTTAGTTGGGGGCGGCAATCAGCCCCAGCATTTT
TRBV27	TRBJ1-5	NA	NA	CASSLLTGLGQPQHF	TGTGCCAGCAGTTTACTGACAGGCCTGGGACAGCCCCAGCATTTT
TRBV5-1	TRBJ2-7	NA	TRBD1	CASSLLGTGGNEQYF	TGCGCCAGCAGCTTACTCGGGACAGGGGGCAACGAGCAGTACTTC
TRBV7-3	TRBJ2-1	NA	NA	CASSLMGGNEQFF	TGTGCCAGCAGCTTAATGGGGGGTAATGAGCAGTTCTTC
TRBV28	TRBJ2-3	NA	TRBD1	CASSHGQGTDTQYF	TGTGCCAGCAGCCATGGACAGGGTACAGATACGCAGTATTTT
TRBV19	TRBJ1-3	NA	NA	CASSQAKGNTIYF	TGTGCCAGTAGTCAAGCTAAGGGAAACACCATATATTTT
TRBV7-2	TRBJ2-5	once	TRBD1	CASSPSRGLETQYF	TGTGCCAGCAGCCCCAGTAGGGGGCTGGAGACCCAGTACTTC